This entry lists 31 T cell receptor beta chains sequenced from one sample in a study of shared clonotypes between healthy human individuals. Sequencing used immunoSEQ multiplex PCR; TCRdb keeps in-frame clones, though not all of them. The sample shows roughly 1,500,000 clones, 98% of them seen only once. The source material was naive CD4+ T cells sorted from blood. Subset: CD45RA+ positively selected. The receptors stem from a man in his thirties or forties in good health.

V gene TRBV2 combines with J gene TRBJ2-1; tentative D call: TRBD2 (5 bases). The CDR3 covers 17 residues. Trimming removed 1 base from V and 0 bases from J, with 13 bases in between. From germline, CDR1 is SNHLY and CDR2 FYNNEI. DNA of the CDR3: TGTGCCAGCAGTGAAGTGTTGGGGAGACTCTCCTACAATGAGCAGTTCTTC. Translation gives CASSEVLGRLSYNEQFF.

This clone was observed once. The chain recombines TRBV10-3 with TRBJ1-5, with D unresolved. The CDR3 runs 13 residues. The V end lost 3 bases, the J end lost 9 bases, and 12 bases lay between the germline ends. Looked up from germline, CDR1 is ENHRY and CDR2 is SYGVKD. The CDR3 bases are TGTGCCATCAGTGATGTGGGCCCGCGGCCCCAGCATTTT. Translation: CAISDVGPRPQHF.

The V call is TRBV5-4, the J call TRBJ1-1, with 7 bases lining up with TRBD1. The V segment lost 4 bases and the J segment 4 bases; nucleotides outside the gene matches: 10. CDR3 length: 15 residues. In germline, CDR1 is SGHNT, CDR2 YYREEE (reference sequence). The CDR3 DNA follows: TGTGCCAGCAGCCAATCCGGGACAGTTTCCACTGAAGCTTTCTTT. This sequence encodes CASSQSGTVSTEAFF.

The CDR3 DNA reads TGTGCCAGCAGGGTCAGCACCGGGGAGCTGTTTTTT. Its protein is CASRVSTGELFF. This chain links TRBV28 with TRBJ2-2; D is unresolved. V dropped 6 bases and J dropped 4 bases, with 6 bases sitting between them. Per germline, CDR1 MDHEN and CDR2 SYDVKM. CDR3 size: 12 residues.

V gene TRBV5-1 combines with J gene TRBJ1-2, with no clear D. Between the trimmed V and J ends, which lost 4 bases and 6 bases, there was a span of 13 bases. This CDR3 spans 13 amino acids. Germline CDR1 is SGHRS and CDR2 is YFSETQ. CDR3 bases: TGCGCCAGCAGCCCAGACATCCCTGATGGCTACACCTTC. This sequence encodes CASSPDIPDGYTF.

CDR3 DNA sequence: TGCGCCAGCAGGGACGGACAGGGGGCAGATACGCAGTATTTT. This translates into CASRDGQGADTQYF. The gene calls are TRBV5-1 and TRBJ2-3, with 10 bases that match TRBD1. With V trimmed by 5 bases and J by 4 bases, 4 bases remained unmatched. The CDR3 is made up of 14 amino acids. Germline V gives CDR1 SGHRS, CDR2 YFSETQ.

The V call is TRBV28, the J call TRBJ2-1; 12 bases are shared with TRBD2. The CDR3 is 19 residues long. With 3 bases clipped from V and 1 base from J, the junction kept 10 bases outside the gene matches. Germline CDR1 reads MDHEN; CDR2 reads SYDVKM. The CDR3 loop is CASSFSLAGGPGSYNEQFF. As DNA, the CDR3 is TGTGCCAGCAGTTTCTCACTAGCGGGAGGCCCCGGGTCCTACAATGAGCAGTTCTTC.

The rearrangement uses TRBV9 and TRBJ2-3; D perhaps matches TRBD1 (5 bases). Germline V gene data show CDR1 as SGDLS and CDR2 as YYNGEE. V lost 0 bases and J lost 10, with 24 bases in between. This CDR3 contains 17 residues. CDR3: CASSVGNSRVRSMSQYF. The CDR3 bases are TGTGCCAGCAGCGTAGGAAATAGCAGGGTTAGATCGATGTCGCAGTATTTT.

This chain links TRBV6-1 with TRBJ2-7; 8 nucleotides align to TRBD2. The germline CDR1 and CDR2 sequences are MNHNS and SASEGT. The trim removed 6 bases at V and 6 bases at J, leaving 7 bases unmatched. The length of the CDR3 is 13 residues. As DNA, the CDR3 is TGTGCCAGCAGCACCTCGGGAGGGGGCGAGCAGTACTTC. The encoded protein is CASSTSGGGEQYF.

The chain is built from TRBV6-5 and TRBJ1-3; 7 bases line up with TRBD1. Per the germline V gene, CDR1 is MNHEY and CDR2 is SVGAGI. J lost 2 bases, V lost 10 bases, and 5 bases had no gene match. The CDR3 spans 13 residues. The CDR3 protein is CATLDRAGNTIYF. CDR3 nucleotide sequence: TGTGCCACACTAGACAGGGCTGGAAACACCATATATTTT.

The genes are TRBV28 and TRBJ1-1; D is undetermined. Germline V gene sequence: CDR1 MDHEN, CDR2 SYDVKM. The V and J ends lost 1 base and 10 bases respectively, with 13 bases between them. This CDR3 contains 13 residues. The CDR3 DNA is TGTGCCAGCAGTTTATTGGGTCAGGATGGAGCTTTCTTT. Encoded protein: CASSLLGQDGAFF.

This rearrangement joins TRBV5-1 to TRBJ2-1; TRBD2 might be the D (6 bases). The CDR3 runs 15 residues. Germline V gene lookup returns CDR1 SGHRS and CDR2 YFSETQ. Deletions cut 2 bases from V and 3 bases from J, with 12 bases between. CDR3 residues: CASSFSGPHYNEQFF. CDR3 nucleotide sequence: TGCGCCAGCAGCTTTAGCGGACCCCACTACAATGAGCAGTTCTTC.

Remarks on this clone: Other DNA variants within this sample encode the same CDR3. CDR3 in DNA: TGTGCCAGCAGCTCTCGGACAGGAAACACTGAAGCTTTCTTT. Translated: CASSSRTGNTEAFF. This sequence joins TRBV7-9 and TRBJ1-1, with 7 positions matching TRBD1. The germline gives CDR1 SEHNR, CDR2 FQNEAQ (reference sequence). There are 14 residues in the CDR3. The junction had 4 bases not matched to a gene; V was cut back by 4 bases and J by 2 bases.

Turning to this clone: The same CDR3 arises from other DNA sequences in this sample as well. V is TRBV6-5 and J is TRBJ2-2; possibly TRBD2 for D (5 bases). V lost 6 bases, J lost 3 bases, and 14 bases lay in between. From germline, CDR1 is MNHEY and CDR2 SVGAGI. This CDR3 comprises 15 residues. The DNA of the CDR3 is TGTGCCAGCAGACGACAAGGAGGCGACACCGGGGAGCTGTTTTTT. Its translation is CASRRQGGDTGELFF.

The V gene is TRBV5-1, the J gene TRBJ2-4, with D maybe TRBD2 (6 bases). The germline V gene has CDR1 SGHRS and CDR2 YFSETQ. V lost 3 bases to trimming and J lost 2 bases, with 12 bases between them. The CDR3 spans 15 residues. The CDR3 nucleotides read TGCGCCAGCAGCTCCGGGACTGTTTCCAAAAACATTCAGTACTTC. This codes for CASSSGTVSKNIQYF.

This sequence joins TRBV14 and TRBJ1-2; no firm D call. Trimming shortened V by 0 bases and J by 6 bases, and 5 bases separated the two germline ends. From germline, CDR1 is SGHDN and CDR2 FVKESK. The CDR3 has 12 residues. CDR3 sequence reads: CASSQDMHGYTF. In DNA, the CDR3 is TGTGCCAGCAGCCAAGATATGCATGGCTACACCTTC. The complete variable domain, with remaining parts taken from reference TRBV14 and TRBJ1-2, reads EAGVTQFPSHSVIEKGQTVTLRCDPISGHDNLYWYRRVMGKEIKFLLHFVKESKQDESGMPNNRFLAERTGGTYSTLKVQPAELEDSGVYFCASSQDMHGYTFGSGTRLTVV.

The chain uses TRBV6-1 and TRBJ2-1; no clear D gene. CDR3 length equals 13 residues. The V end was cut by 8 bases, the J end by 3 bases, with 11 bases between. Germline lookup yields CDR1 MNHNS and CDR2 SASEGT. CDR3 sequence: CASEDLRYNEQFF. DNA of the CDR3: TGTGCCAGCGAGGATCTACGCTACAATGAGCAGTTCTTC.

The chain links TRBV5-6 to TRBJ2-1, with 11 bases lining up with TRBD2. The germline CDR1 and CDR2 sequences are SGHDT and YYEEEE. The CDR3 length is 16 residues. J lost 6 bases, V lost 0 bases, and 5 bases had no gene match. The CDR3 is CASSLGTSGSFNEQFF. The CDR3 DNA reads TGTGCCAGCAGCTTGGGTACTAGCGGGAGTTTCAATGAGCAGTTCTTC.

This clone was seen a single time. The chain joins TRBV11-2 to TRBJ2-7; TRBD2 aligns across 10 bases. CDR3 length: 16 residues. The V segment lost 1 base and the J segment 4 bases; nucleotides outside the gene matches: 7. The V gene's germline CDR1 is SGHAT and CDR2 FQNNGV. As DNA, the CDR3 is TGTGCCAGCAGCTTAGTACTAGCGGGACCTCTATACGAGCAGTACTTC. Amino acids: CASSLVLAGPLYEQYF.

The J gene is TRBJ2-1, the V gene TRBV5-4; 11 nucleotides match TRBD2. The junction had 7 bases not matched to a gene; V was cut back by 0 bases and J by 8 bases. Germline V lookup: CDR1 SGHNT, CDR2 YYREEE (reference sequence). CDR3 length equals 16 residues. CDR3 in DNA: TGTGCCAGCAGCTTGGGGGCTAGCGGGAGGAGTGATGAGCAGTTCTTC. Translation gives CASSLGASGRSDEQFF.

The chain links TRBV2 to TRBJ2-3; D is unclear. Germline assignment: CDR1 SNHLY and CDR2 FYNNEI. This CDR3 spans 15 amino acids. Trimming shortened V by 2 bases and J by 2 bases, and 11 bases separated the two germline ends. CDR3 sequence (DNA): TGTGCCAGCAGTGAATTGGCCCTCCCCACAGATACGCAGTATTTT. Translation gives CASSELALPTDTQYF. The whole variable domain, filled in from reference TRBV2 and TRBJ2-3, reads EPEVTQTPSHQVTQMGQEVILRCVPISNHLYFYWYRQILGQKVEFLVSFYNNEISEKSEIFDDQFSVERPDGSNFTLKIRSTKLEDSAMYFCASSELALPTDTQYFGPGTRLTVL.

This clone was picked up one time. The sample holds other DNA sequences that translate to the same CDR3. The CDR3 region has the DNA TGTGCCAGTAGTATAGGGGGGGAGACCCAGTACTTC. This gives the protein CASSIGGETQYF. The chain couples TRBV19 to TRBJ2-5; TRBD1 or TRBD2 may be the D gene (5 bases each). The V and J ends lost 1 base and 5 bases respectively, with 5 bases between them. The CDR3 is 12 amino acids. Germline V gene data show CDR1 as LNHDA and CDR2 as SQIVND (reference sequence).

The chain recombines TRBV9 with TRBJ2-5, with 12 bases lining up with TRBD2. CDR1 is SGDLS, CDR2 YYNGEE, per germline. Trimming at V came to 0 bases and at J to 2 bases, leaving 11 bases not matched to a gene. CDR3 size: 19 residues. The CDR3, as DNA: TGTGCCAGCAGCGTAGGACTAGCGGGAGAATTGAGAGGGCAAGAGACCCAGTACTTC. Its translation is CASSVGLAGELRGQETQYF.

V and J are TRBV18 and TRBJ2-7; no firm D call. Germline V lookup: CDR1 KGHSH, CDR2 LQKENI. The CDR3 sequence is 12 residues long. V dropped 3 bases and J dropped 5 bases, with 8 bases sitting between them. Here the CDR3 DNA reads TGTGCCAGCTCACCGGATTACGACGAGCAGTACTTC. Encoded protein: CASSPDYDEQYF.

Points on this clone: A read error may produce the germline difference seen at one junction end. The chain recombines TRBV5-6 with TRBJ1-4; D is unresolved. The CDR3 totals 12 residues. Germline CDR1 is SGHDT and CDR2 is YYEEEE. CDR3 sequence reads: CASSSIHTDRVF. The CDR3 DNA reads as TGTGCCAGCAGCTCTATACACACTGATCGGGTTTTT.

The V gene is TRBV7-9, the J gene TRBJ2-1; 12 bases are shared with TRBD2. This CDR3 comprises 15 residues. V lost 4 bases to trimming and J lost 6 bases; unmatched junction nucleotides: 4. Germline V gene data show CDR1 as SEHNR and CDR2 as FQNEAQ (reference sequence). The CDR3 loop reads CASSSTSGRFNEQFF. In DNA form, the CDR3 reads TGTGCCAGCAGCTCCACTAGCGGGAGGTTCAATGAGCAGTTCTTC.

The rearrangement links TRBV25-1 to TRBJ2-7, with D possibly matching TRBD2 (5 bases). The CDR3 contains 18 residues. V lost 4 bases to trimming and J lost 1 base, with 23 bases between them. Germline loops: CDR1 MGHDK, CDR2 SYGVNS. CDR3 DNA: TGTGCCAGCAGTGCCCGACGAAAATCGAAGTGGGAGTCCTACGAGCAGTACTTC. Its translation: CASSARRKSKWESYEQYF.

The gene calls are TRBV11-3 and TRBJ2-3; 7 nucleotides line up with TRBD1. V lost 5 bases to trimming and J lost 5 bases; unmatched junction nucleotides: 7. CDR1 is SGHNT and CDR2 is YENEEA in the germline V gene. This CDR3 comprises 14 residues. As DNA, the CDR3 is TGTGCCAGCAGCCTTGGGACAGTTGGAGATACGCAGTATTTT. Its translation: CASSLGTVGDTQYF.

The chain's CDR3 is CASSLVFSGGDSYNEQFF. CDR3 DNA sequence: TGTGCCAGCAGCTTAGTGTTTTCGGGAGGGGATTCCTACAATGAGCAGTTCTTC. The rearrangement links TRBV7-8 to TRBJ2-1; 8 bases fit TRBD2. The CDR3 length is 18 residues. Germline V gene sequence: CDR1 SGHVS, CDR2 FQNEAQ. V lost 1 base to trimming and J lost 1 base; unmatched junction nucleotides: 9.

Concerning this clone: Other DNA sequences in the same sample also yield this CDR3. The rearrangement joins TRBV5-4 to TRBJ1-5; D gene unclear. CDR1 SGHNT and CDR2 YYREEE come from the germline V gene (reference sequence). This CDR3 contains 13 residues. The V end lost 2 bases, the J end lost 1 base, and 4 bases lay between the germline ends. CDR3 loop: CASSLGSNQPQHF. CDR3 coding DNA: TGTGCCAGCAGCTTAGGGAGCAATCAGCCCCAGCATTTT.

The chain uses TRBV7-2 and TRBJ1-1; D gene unclear. The CDR3 contains 14 residues. The V end lost 1 base, the J end lost 4 bases, and 10 bases lay between the germline ends. CDR1 and CDR2 from the germline V gene are SGHTA and FQGNSA. Written as DNA, the CDR3 is TGTGCCAGCAGCTTAGGCAGCCATCCCACTGAAGCTTTCTTT. It translates to CASSLGSHPTEAFF.